Described below is a single T cell receptor (beta chain) sequence and its context. The data are from a study of blood T cell repertoires in COVID-19. Study-level information: Sites across the United States, Italy and Spain contributed samples from acute and convalescent COVID-19. PBMCs, B-cell-depleted T cells, or T cells provided the cDNA or gDNA that made up the material.

The germline V gene encodes CDR1 SGHRS and CDR2 YFSETQ. Trimming pared 6 bases from V and 4 bases from J, leaving 16 bases between. This CDR3 is built from 14 residues. Authors' data handling: For nucleated cells, counts were estimated from reference gene primer amplification. TCRdb's copy holds only in-frame clones and misses some; the assay was immunoSEQ multiplex PCR. V and J calls plus clone size are reproduced from that table; the DNA served to infer D and trimming. In the table there are about 170,000 clones, 82% of which are singletons. V usage is TRBV5-1 and J usage is TRBJ2-5; D possibly corresponds to TRBD2 (6 bases). The sequencing input was peripheral blood. This TCR was recovered from a woman older than 75 with active or convalescent COVID-19. The CDR3 DNA reads TGCGCCAGCAAGTTTGACCCGGGACTAGAGACCCAGTACTTC. Its translation: CASKFDPGLETQYF.